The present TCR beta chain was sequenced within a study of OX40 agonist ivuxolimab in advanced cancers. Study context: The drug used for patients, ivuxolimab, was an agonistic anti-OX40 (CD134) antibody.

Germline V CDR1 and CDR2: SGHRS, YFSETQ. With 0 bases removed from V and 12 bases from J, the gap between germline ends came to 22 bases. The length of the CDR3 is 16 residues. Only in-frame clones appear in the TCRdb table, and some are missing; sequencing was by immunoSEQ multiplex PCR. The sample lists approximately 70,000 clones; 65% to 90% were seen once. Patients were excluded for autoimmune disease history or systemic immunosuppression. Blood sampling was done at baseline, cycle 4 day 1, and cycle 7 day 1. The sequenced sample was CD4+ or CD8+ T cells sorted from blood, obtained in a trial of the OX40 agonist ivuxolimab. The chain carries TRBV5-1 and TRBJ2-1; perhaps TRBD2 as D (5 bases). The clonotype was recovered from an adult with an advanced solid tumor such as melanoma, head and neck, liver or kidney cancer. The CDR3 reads CASSLAWESFPHGQFF. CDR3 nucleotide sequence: TGCGCCAGCAGCTTGGCGTGGGAGAGCTTCCCTCATGGGCAGTTCTTC. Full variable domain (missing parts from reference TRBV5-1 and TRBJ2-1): KAGVTQTPRYLIKTRGQQVTLSCSPISGHRSVSWYQQTPGQGLQFLFEYFSETQRNKGNFPGRFSGRQFSNSRSEMNVSTLELGDSALYLCASSLAWESFPHGQFFGPGTRLTVL.